This T cell receptor (beta chain) was sequenced for a study of blood T cell repertoires in COVID-19. This clone was counted only a few times. Other nucleotide sequences in the sample specify the same CDR3. Authors' methods: Reference gene primer amplification gave nucleated cell count estimates. Only in-frame clones appear in the TCRdb table, and some are missing; sequencing was by immunoSEQ multiplex PCR. The DNA gave D and trimming, while V, J and clone size come from that table. In the table there are 280,000 or so clones, around 85% of which are singletons. Participant ages covered about 18 to 95 years across some 25 US areas. CDR3 length: 13 residues. Trimming stripped 0 bases from V and 3 bases from J, with 7 bases between. The germline V gene encodes CDR1 SGHRS and CDR2 YFSETQ.

The receptor's source is a man under 40 who had recovered from COVID-19. The chain links TRBV5-1 to TRBJ2-7; the D gene is possibly TRBD2 (5 bases). The sample comprised PBMCs or T cells enriched from blood (not recorded which). DNA for the CDR3: TGCGCCAGCAGCTTGGCCGGGAACTACGAGCAGTACTTC. The encoded protein is CASSLAGNYEQYF.